The following is a TCR beta chain sequence with its context. Generated by immunoSEQ multiplex PCR, the TCRdb table keeps only in-frame clones and is missing some. The sample carries hundreds of thousands of clones, around 87% recorded once. The data belong to a study of shared T cell receptors in the human thymus. The CDR3 runs to 12 residues. Germline values: CDR1 SGHNT, CDR2 YYREEE (reference sequence). The sample also formed part of further work on human thymus T cells. That paper adds: Healthy Finnish infants having corrective surgery for congenital heart defects served as donors. In corrective heart surgery, resections were taken, and these provided the thymus tissue. Use of V and J genes seemed skewed within the thymic and blood repertoires. Unrelated individuals had highly overlapping thymic repertoires, as reported in related research.

This TCR was recovered from a boy younger than two with a congenital heart defect. The specimen sequenced was thymocytes. This chain links TRBV5-4 with TRBJ2-3, with TRBD1 as a possible D gene (7 bases). CDR3 in amino acids: CAGGRGTDTQYF. CDR3 nucleotides: TGTGCGGGAGGCAGGGGGACAGATACGCAGTATTTT. Looking up the rest from reference TRBV5-4 and TRBJ2-3 gives the full variable domain: ETGVTQSPTHLIKTRGQQVTLRCSSQSGHNTVSWYQQALGQGPQFIFQYYREEENGRGNFPPRFSGLQFPNYSSELNVNALELDDSALYLCAGGRGTDTQYFGPGTRLTVL.